Listed here are 10 T cell receptor beta chains from one sample, sequenced in a study of blood T cells in healthy people across ages. A sample-barcoded 5' primer and a J-beta primer mix were used in a second PCR of roughly 6 to 11 cycles. One entry per CDR3 protein, called by TCRdb with MiXCR from the 5' RACE reads. The sample contains 800,000 or so distinct CDR3 sequences, 25% of which appear only once. The same specimen was also included in a second study, on T cells of mothers and their children.

The source material was blood. The source is a boy aged 5-17 years in good health.

J is TRBJ2-5 and V is TRBV12-3 or TRBV12-4, with D uncertain. The germline V and J ends were trimmed by 1 base and 5 bases, with 14 bases remaining between them. The CDR3 is 15 amino acids. CDR3 in DNA: TGTGCCAGCAGTTTAGACTCGCGGCTTGTGGAGACCCAGTACTTC. Amino acids: CASSLDSRLVETQYF.

CDR3 DNA: TGCAGCGTGGAGAAACCGGGAGACGGGGAGACCCAGTACTTC. It encodes CSVEKPGDGETQYF. The chain uses TRBV29-1 and TRBJ2-5; weak D call: TRBD2 (6 bases). The V gene lost 6 bases and the J gene lost 5 bases, with 19 bases spanning the gap. This CDR3 contains 14 residues. Germline assignment: CDR1 SQVTM and CDR2 ANQGSEA.

This clonotype was counted only a few times. The chain is built from TRBV6-6 and TRBJ1-2; D remains unclear. Germline V gene sequence: CDR1 MNHNY, CDR2 SVGAGI (reference sequence). The V gene lost 2 bases and the J gene lost 0 bases, with 10 bases spanning the gap. The CDR3 totals 15 residues. As DNA, the CDR3 is TGTGCCAGCAGTTACGGGAAAACAGCTAACTATGGCTACACCTTC. The encoded protein is CASSYGKTANYGYTF.

This clonotype was found a few times. The chain carries TRBV2 and TRBJ1-4; no definite D call. V was shortened by 5 bases and J by 0 bases, with 7 bases between the two germline ends. Germline CDR1 SNHLY, CDR2 FYNNEI. This CDR3 comprises 14 residues. This CDR3 reads CASSFLATNEKLFF. The DNA for the CDR3 is TGTGCCAGCAGTTTCCTTGCAACTAATGAAAAACTGTTTTTT. The variable domain in full, with the rest retrieved from reference TRBV2 and TRBJ1-4, is EPEVTQTPSHQVTQMGQEVILRCVPISNHLYFYWYRQILGQKVEFLVSFYNNEISEKSEIFDDQFSVERPDGSNFTLKIRSTKLEDSAMYFCASSFLATNEKLFFGSGTQLSVL.

This clonotype was detected a few times. The V call is TRBV7-2, the J call TRBJ1-4, with a possible D match to TRBD1 (5 bases). V was clipped by 5 bases and J by 11 bases, with 15 bases between them. The germline V gene encodes CDR1 SGHTA and CDR2 FQGNSA. This CDR3 region has 13 residues. CDR3 in amino acids: CASSGDGGGKLFF. The CDR3 DNA reads TGTGCCAGCAGCGGAGACGGGGGAGGGAAACTGTTTTTT.

This clonotype appeared a few times. The chain uses TRBV20-1 and TRBJ2-5; D call uncertain. The end of the DNA is better explained by TRBJ2-7, so the J call may be wrong. The CDR3 runs 12 residues. Per germline, CDR1 DFQATT and CDR2 SNEGSKA (reference sequence). CDR3 loop: CSALALGYEQYF. CDR3 in DNA: TGCAGTGCCCTTGCGTTGGGGTACGAGCAGTACTTC.

In its sample, this clonotype was seen a few times. The V and J genes are TRBV3-1 and TRBJ2-5, with a possible D match to TRBD1 (6 bases). Judging by the DNA end, TRBJ2-7 fits better; the J call may be wrong. This CDR3 region has 18 residues. Germline CDR1 LGHDT, CDR2 YNNKEL (reference sequence). Here the CDR3 reads CASSQDFFGQRGGGEQYF. For the CDR3, the DNA is TGTGCCAGCAGCCAAGATTTCTTCGGCCAGCGTGGGGGCGGCGAGCAGTACTTC.

The chain recombines TRBV4-1 with TRBJ2-7, with a tentative D call TRBD1 (6 bases). Germline loops: CDR1 MGHRA, CDR2 YSYEKL. V was clipped by 1 base and J by 2 bases, with 21 bases between them. The CDR3 contains 18 residues. The CDR3 nucleotides read TGCGCCAGCAGCCAAGGGATACAGGGAATCCTCGGAACCTACGAGCAGTACTTC. It translates to CASSQGIQGILGTYEQYF.

J is TRBJ2-5 and V is TRBV7-9; either TRBD1 or TRBD2 may fit D (5 bases each). Trimming shortened V by 9 bases and J by 1 base, and 15 bases separated the two germline ends. The CDR3 covers 14 residues. CDR1 and CDR2 from the germline V gene are SEHNR and FQNEAQ (reference sequence). Written as DNA, the CDR3 is TGTGCCAGTAGCGTCAGGGTGACCCAAGAGACCCAGTACTTC. It yields the protein CASSVRVTQETQYF.

This clonotype was detected a few times. The chain joins TRBV7-2 to TRBJ2-2; the D is unclear. Germline assignment: CDR1 SGHTA and CDR2 FQGNSA. The CDR3 spans 16 residues. The germline V and J ends were trimmed by 1 base and 6 bases, with 15 bases remaining between them. CDR3 amino acids: CASSLVAGKWSGELFF. DNA for the CDR3: TGTGCCAGCAGCTTAGTGGCAGGAAAGTGGTCCGGGGAGCTGTTTTTT.